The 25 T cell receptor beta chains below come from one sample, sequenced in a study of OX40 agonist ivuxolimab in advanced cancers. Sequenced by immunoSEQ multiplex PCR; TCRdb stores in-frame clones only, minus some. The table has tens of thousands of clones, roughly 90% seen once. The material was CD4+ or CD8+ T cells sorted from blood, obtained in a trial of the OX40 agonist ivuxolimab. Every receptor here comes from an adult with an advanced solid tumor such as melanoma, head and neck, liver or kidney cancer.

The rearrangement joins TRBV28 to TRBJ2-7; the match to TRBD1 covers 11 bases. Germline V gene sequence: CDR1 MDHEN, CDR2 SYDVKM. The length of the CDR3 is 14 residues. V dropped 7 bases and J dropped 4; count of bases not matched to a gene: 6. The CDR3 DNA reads TGTGCCAGCACCTTGGACAGGGGGCGTTACGAGCAGTACTTC. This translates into CASTLDRGRYEQYF.

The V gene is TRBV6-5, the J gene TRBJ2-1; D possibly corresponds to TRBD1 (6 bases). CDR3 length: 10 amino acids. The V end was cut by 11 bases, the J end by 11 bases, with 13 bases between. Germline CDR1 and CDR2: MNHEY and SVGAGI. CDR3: CAGGLIQQFF. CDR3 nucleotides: TGTGCCGGGGGCCTCATCCAGCAGTTCTTC.

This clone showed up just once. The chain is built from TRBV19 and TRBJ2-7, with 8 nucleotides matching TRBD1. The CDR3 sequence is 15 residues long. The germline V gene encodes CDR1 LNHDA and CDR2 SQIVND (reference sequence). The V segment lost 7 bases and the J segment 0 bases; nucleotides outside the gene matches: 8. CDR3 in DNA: TGTGCCAGTACCATCGGACAGGGACCCTCCTACGAGCAGTACTTC. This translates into CASTIGQGPSYEQYF.

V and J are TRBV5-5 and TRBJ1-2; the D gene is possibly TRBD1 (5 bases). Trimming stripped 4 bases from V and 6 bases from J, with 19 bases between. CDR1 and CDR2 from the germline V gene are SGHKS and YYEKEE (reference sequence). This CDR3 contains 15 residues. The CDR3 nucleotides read TGTGCCAGCAGCGTTGGGATTAAGGCGGGACATGGCTACACCTTC. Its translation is CASSVGIKAGHGYTF. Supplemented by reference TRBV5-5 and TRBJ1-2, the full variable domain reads DAGVTQSPTHLIKTRGQQVTLRCSPISGHKSVSWYQQVLGQGPQFIFQYYEKEERGRGNFPDRFSARQFPNYSSELNVNALLLGDSALYLCASSVGIKAGHGYTFGSGTRLTVV.

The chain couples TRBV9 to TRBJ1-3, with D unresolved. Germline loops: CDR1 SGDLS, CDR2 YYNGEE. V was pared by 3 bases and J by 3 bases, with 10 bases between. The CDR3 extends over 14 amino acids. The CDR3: CASSGRESGNTIYF. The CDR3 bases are TGTGCCAGCAGCGGGAGGGAAAGTGGAAACACCATATATTTT.

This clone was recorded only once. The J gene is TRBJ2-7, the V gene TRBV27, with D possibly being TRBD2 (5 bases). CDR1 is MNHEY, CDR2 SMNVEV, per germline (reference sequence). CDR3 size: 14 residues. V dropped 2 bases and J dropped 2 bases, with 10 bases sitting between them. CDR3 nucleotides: TGTGCCAGCAGTTTAACTAGTTACGCCTACGAGCAGTACTTC. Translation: CASSLTSYAYEQYF.

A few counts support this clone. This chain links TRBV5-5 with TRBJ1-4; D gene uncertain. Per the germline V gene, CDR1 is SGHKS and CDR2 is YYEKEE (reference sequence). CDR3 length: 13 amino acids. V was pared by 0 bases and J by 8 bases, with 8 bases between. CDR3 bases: TGTGCCAGCAGCTTGGTACCGGGGGAAAAACTGTTTTTT. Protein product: CASSLVPGEKLFF.

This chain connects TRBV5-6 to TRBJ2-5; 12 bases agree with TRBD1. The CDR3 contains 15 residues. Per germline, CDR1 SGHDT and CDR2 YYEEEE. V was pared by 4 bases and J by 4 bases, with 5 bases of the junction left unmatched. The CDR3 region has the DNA TGTGCCAGCAGCCCTGGGACAGGGGGCGGAGAGACCCAGTACTTC. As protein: CASSPGTGGGETQYF.

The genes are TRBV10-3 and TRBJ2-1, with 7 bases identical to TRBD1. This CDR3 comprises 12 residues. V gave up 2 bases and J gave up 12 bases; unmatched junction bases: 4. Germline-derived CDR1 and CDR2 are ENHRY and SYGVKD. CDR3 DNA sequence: TGTGCCATCAGTGAGACCTACAGGGGGCAGTTCTTC. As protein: CAISETYRGQFF.

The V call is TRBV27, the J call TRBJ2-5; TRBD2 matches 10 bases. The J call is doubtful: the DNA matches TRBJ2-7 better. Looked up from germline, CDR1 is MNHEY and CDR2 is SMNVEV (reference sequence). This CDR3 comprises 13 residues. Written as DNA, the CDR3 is TGTGCCAGCAGTCCTAGCGGGAGCTACGAGCAGTACTTC. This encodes CASSPSGSYEQYF.

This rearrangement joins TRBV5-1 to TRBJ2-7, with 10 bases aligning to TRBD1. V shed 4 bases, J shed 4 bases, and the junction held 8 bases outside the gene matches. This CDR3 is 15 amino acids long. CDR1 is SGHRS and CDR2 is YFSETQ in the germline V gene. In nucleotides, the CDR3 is TGCGCCAGCAGCGGAGGGACAGGGGCCCCGTACGAGCAGTACTTC. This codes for CASSGGTGAPYEQYF.

CDR3 sequence: CASSYLPVLQLYF. CDR3 nucleotide sequence: TGTGCCAGTAGTTATCTCCCCGTGCTACAATTATACTTC. V usage is TRBV19 and J usage is TRBJ2-5, with D unclear. Trimming stripped 5 bases from V and 14 bases from J, with 21 bases between. This CDR3 has 13 amino acids. Germline assignment: CDR1 LNHDA and CDR2 SQIVND (reference sequence).

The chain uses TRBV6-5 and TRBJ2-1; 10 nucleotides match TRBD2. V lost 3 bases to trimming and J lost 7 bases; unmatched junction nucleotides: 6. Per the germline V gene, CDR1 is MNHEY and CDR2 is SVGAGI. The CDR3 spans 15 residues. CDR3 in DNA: TGTGCCAGCAGTTATTCTAGCGGGAGCTGGAATGAGCAGTTCTTC. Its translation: CASSYSSGSWNEQFF.

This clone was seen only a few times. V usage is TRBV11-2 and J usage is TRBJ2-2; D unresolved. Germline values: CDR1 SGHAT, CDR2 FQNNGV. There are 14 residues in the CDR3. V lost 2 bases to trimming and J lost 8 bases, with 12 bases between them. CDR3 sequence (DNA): TGTGCCAGCAGCTTACCCGATGTGTTAGGGGAGCTGTTTTTT. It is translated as CASSLPDVLGELFF.

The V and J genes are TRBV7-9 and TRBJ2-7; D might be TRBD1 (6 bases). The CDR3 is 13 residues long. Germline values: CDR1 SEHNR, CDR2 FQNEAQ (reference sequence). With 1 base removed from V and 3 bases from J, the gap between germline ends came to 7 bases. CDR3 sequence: CASSLEDSYEQYF. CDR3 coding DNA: TGTGCCAGCAGCTTAGAGGACAGCTACGAGCAGTACTTC.

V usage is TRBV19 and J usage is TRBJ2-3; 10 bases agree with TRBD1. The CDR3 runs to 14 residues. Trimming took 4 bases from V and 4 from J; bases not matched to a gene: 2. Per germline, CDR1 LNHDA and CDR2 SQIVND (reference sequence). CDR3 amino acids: CASSTGQGADTQYF. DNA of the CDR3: TGTGCCAGTAGTACTGGACAGGGGGCAGATACGCAGTATTTT.

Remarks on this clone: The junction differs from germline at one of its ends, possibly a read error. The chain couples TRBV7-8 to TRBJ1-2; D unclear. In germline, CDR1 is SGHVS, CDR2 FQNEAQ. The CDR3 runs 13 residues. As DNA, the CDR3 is TGTGCCAGCAGCTTAGCGGGTATCGGGGTAGGCGGCTTC. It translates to CASSLAGIGVGGF.

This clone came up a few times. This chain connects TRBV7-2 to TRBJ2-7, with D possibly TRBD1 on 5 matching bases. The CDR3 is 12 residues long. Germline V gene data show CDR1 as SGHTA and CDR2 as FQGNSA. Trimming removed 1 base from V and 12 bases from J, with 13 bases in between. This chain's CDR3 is CASSLGDRRSYF. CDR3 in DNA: TGTGCCAGCAGCTTAGGAGACAGAAGGTCGTACTTC. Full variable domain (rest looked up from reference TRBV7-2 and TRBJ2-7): GAGVSQSPSNKVTEKGKDVELRCDPISGHTALYWYRQSLGQGLEFLIYFQGNSAPDKSGLPSDRFSAERTGGSVSTLTIQRTQQEDSAVYLCASSLGDRRSYFGPGTRLTVT.

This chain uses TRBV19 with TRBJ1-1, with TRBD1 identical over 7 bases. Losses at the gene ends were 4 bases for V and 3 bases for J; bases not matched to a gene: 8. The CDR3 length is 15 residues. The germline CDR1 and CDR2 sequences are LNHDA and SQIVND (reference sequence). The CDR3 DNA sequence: TGTGCCAGTAGTACGACAGGGCGTGCGGACACTGAAGCTTTCTTT. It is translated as CASSTTGRADTEAFF.

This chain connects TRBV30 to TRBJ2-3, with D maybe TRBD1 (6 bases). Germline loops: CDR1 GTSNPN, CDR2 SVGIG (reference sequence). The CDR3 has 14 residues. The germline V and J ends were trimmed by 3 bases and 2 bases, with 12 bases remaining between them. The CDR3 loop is CAWSPGQFTDTQYF. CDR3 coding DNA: TGTGCCTGGAGCCCTGGACAGTTCACAGATACGCAGTATTTT. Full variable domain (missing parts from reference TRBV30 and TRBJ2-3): SQTIHQWPATLVQPVGSPLSLECTVEGTSNPNLYWYRQAAGRGLQLLFYSVGIGQISSEVPQNLSASRPQDRQFILSSKKLLLSDSGFYLCAWSPGQFTDTQYFGPGTRLTVL.

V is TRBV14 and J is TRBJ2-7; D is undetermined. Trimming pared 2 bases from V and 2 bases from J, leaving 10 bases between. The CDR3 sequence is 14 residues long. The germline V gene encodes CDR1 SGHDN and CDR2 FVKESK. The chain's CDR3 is CASSQRSDPYEQYF. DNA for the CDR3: TGTGCCAGCAGCCAAAGGTCAGACCCCTACGAGCAGTACTTC.

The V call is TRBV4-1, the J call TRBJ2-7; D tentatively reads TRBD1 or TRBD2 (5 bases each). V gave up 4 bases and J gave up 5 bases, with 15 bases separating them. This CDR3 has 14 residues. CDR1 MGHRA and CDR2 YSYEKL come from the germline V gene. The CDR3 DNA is TGCGCCAGCAGCCTGGGGCTAGCTGGCGACGAGCAGTACTTC. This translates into CASSLGLAGDEQYF.

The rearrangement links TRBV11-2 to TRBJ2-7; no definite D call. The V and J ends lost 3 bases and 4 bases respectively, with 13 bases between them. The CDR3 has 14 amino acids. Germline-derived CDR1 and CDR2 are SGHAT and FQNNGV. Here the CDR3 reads CASSFDSGWYEQYF. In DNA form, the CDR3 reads TGTGCCAGCAGCTTTGACTCCGGTTGGTACGAGCAGTACTTC.

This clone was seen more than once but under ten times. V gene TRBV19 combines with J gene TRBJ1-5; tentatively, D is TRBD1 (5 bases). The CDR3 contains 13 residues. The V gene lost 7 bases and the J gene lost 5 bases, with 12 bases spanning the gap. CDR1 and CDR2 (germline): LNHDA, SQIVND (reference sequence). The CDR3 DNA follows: TGTGCCAGTATCGGGGGTTATCATCAGCCCCAGCATTTT. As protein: CASIGGYHQPQHF.

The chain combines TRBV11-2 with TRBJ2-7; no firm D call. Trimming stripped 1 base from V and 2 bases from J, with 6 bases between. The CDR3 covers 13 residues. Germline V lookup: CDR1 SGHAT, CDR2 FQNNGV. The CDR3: CASSLVSPYEQYF. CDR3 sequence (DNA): TGTGCCAGCAGCTTAGTATCGCCCTACGAGCAGTACTTC.